Following are 5 T cell receptor beta chains from one sample sequenced in a study of monozygotic twins with inflammatory bowel disease. TCRdb re-called the 5' RACE reads; one entry per CDR3 protein, DNA not given. The sample table sets out approximately 100,000 distinct CDR3 sequences. The sample comprised blood. These receptors were collected from a human donor with ulcerative colitis or Crohn's disease, or a healthy co-twin of an affected twin (not recorded which).

The chain employs TRBV14 and TRBJ2-2. CDR1 SGHDN and CDR2 FVKESK come from the germline V gene. The CDR3 loop spans 12 amino acids. The CDR3 reads CASSQGAGELFF.

J is TRBJ1-6 and V is TRBV3-1. The CDR3 sequence is 15 residues long. The germline gives CDR1 LGHDT, CDR2 YNNKEL (reference sequence). CDR3 sequence: CASSQLGQNNSPLHF.

V is TRBV5-6 and J is TRBJ1-6. Germline CDR1 SGHDT, CDR2 YYEEEE. The CDR3 runs to 11 residues. The chain's CDR3 is CASSFGEILHF.

The J gene is TRBJ1-2, the V gene TRBV20-1. Per germline, CDR1 DFQATT and CDR2 SNEGSKA (reference sequence). The CDR3 runs to 12 residues. The CDR3 sequence is CSATDSFYGYTF.

V usage is TRBV4-3 and J usage is TRBJ1-2; TCRdb lists TRBD1, though no DNA is available to test this call. The CDR3 consists of 15 residues. Germline V gene sequence: CDR1 LGHNA, CDR2 YSLEER. The CDR3 here is CASSQNRNSNYGYTF.